This TCR beta chain was identified during a study of blood T cell repertoires in COVID-19. Sequencing was performed with immunoSEQ multiplex PCR; in TCRdb, only in-frame clones are kept and a portion is missing. The table has 140,000 to 150,000 clones, 86% seen once. V gave up 4 bases and J gave up 7 bases, with 7 bases separating them. Looked up from germline, CDR1 is SGHDN and CDR2 is FVKESK. The CDR3 totals 11 residues. Participants came from fewer than 25 US areas, aged roughly 18 to 100 years. Sequencing used PBMCs or T cells enriched from blood (not recorded which). The chain has TRBV14 and TRBJ1-1; D remains unclear. The clonotype was recovered from a man aged 45-65 years who had recovered from COVID-19. The CDR3 loop is CASSPGIEAFF. Here the CDR3 DNA reads TGTGCCAGCAGCCCCGGTATTGAAGCTTTCTTT.